The 28 T cell receptor beta chains given below trace back to one sample, sequenced in a study of beta chain features in type 1 diabetes. Of the isolated RNA, all was reverse transcribed, and so the sequenced material was expressed TCRB transcripts. Clones were read by immunoSEQ multiplex PCR, and TCRdb kept only the in-frame ones, dropping some. The sample consists of 130,000 to 150,000 clones, over 9.5% of them appearing once. The sample consisted of naive CD4+ T cells from blood. The receptors here all came from a man between 18 and 29 years old in good health.

This clone came up a few times. The chain joins TRBV7-2 to TRBJ2-3; D perhaps matches TRBD1 (5 bases). V dropped 0 bases and J dropped 0 bases, with 10 bases sitting between them. The CDR3 loop spans 16 amino acids. Germline assignment: CDR1 SGHTA and CDR2 FQGNSA. The CDR3 loop reads CASSLARQTSTDTQYF. CDR3 in DNA: TGTGCCAGCAGCTTAGCTCGACAGACTAGCACAGATACGCAGTATTTT.

The sample holds a few counts of this clone. The V and J genes are TRBV15 and TRBJ1-1, with D tentatively TRBD1 (5 bases). Germline-derived CDR1 and CDR2 are LNHNV and YYDKDF (reference sequence). The CDR3 runs 14 residues. The germline V and J ends were trimmed by 4 bases and 1 base, with 10 bases remaining between them. The CDR3 nucleotides read TGTGCCACCAGCAAAGGGCAGGGGAACACTGAAGCTTTCTTT. Its protein product is CATSKGQGNTEAFF. The full variable domain, in which reference TRBV15 and TRBJ1-1 provide the parts outside the CDR3, is DAMVIQNPRYQVTQFGKPVTLSCSQTLNHNVMYWYQQKSSQAPKLLFHYYDKDFNNEADTPDNFQSRRPNTSFCFLDIRSPGLGDTAMYLCATSKGQGNTEAFFGQGTRLTVV.

This clone has only a few counts. V and J are TRBV18 and TRBJ2-3, with TRBD1 matching 7 bases. Trimming at V came to 1 base and at J to 4 bases, leaving 5 bases not matched to a gene. Germline V gives CDR1 KGHSH, CDR2 LQKENI. CDR3 length equals 15 residues. The CDR3 nucleotides read TGTGCCAGCTCACCACAGGGACAGAACTCAGATACGCAGTATTTT. Translation gives CASSPQGQNSDTQYF.

This clone was found a few times. The genes are TRBV7-2 and TRBJ2-7, with 11 nucleotides matching TRBD2. The V segment lost 5 bases and the J segment 3 bases; nucleotides outside the gene matches: 3. The length of the CDR3 is 14 residues. Germline CDR1 is SGHTA and CDR2 is FQGNSA. The CDR3 region is CASSQTSGSYEQYF. The DNA for the CDR3 is TGTGCCAGCAGCCAAACTAGCGGGAGCTACGAGCAGTACTTC.

This clone was detected only a few times. The J gene is TRBJ2-5, the V gene TRBV2, with 7 bases matching TRBD1. CDR1 and CDR2 (germline): SNHLY, FYNNEI. The V and J ends lost 9 bases and 4 bases, in that order; junction bases with no gene match: 8. CDR3 length: 13 residues. In DNA, the CDR3 is TGTGCCAGTGACAGGGAGTTACCAGAGACCCAGTACTTC. Its protein is CASDRELPETQYF.

This clone has ten or more counts. The DNA for the CDR3 is TGTGCCAGCAGCCCCGGGGGGGCTCGGGAGACCCAGTACTTC. Its protein product is CASSPGGARETQYF. This chain connects TRBV7-2 to TRBJ2-5, with 8 bases identical to TRBD2. The CDR3 length is 14 residues. Germline trimming cut 5 bases from V and 5 bases from J; bases unmatched to any gene: 7. CDR1 SGHTA and CDR2 FQGNSA come from the germline V gene.

The V and J genes are TRBV4-2 and TRBJ2-7; D is possibly TRBD2 (6 bases). Germline V CDR1 and CDR2: LGHNA, YNFKEQ. This CDR3 contains 15 residues. V was pared by 1 base and J by 4 bases, with 14 bases between. In nucleotides, the CDR3 is TGTGCCAGCAGCCAAGTAGGAGGGGCGTTGTACGAGCAGTACTTC. Protein: CASSQVGGALYEQYF.

This clone was detected a few times. The J gene is TRBJ2-1, the V gene TRBV25-1, with TRBD2 matching over 10 bases. The CDR3 contains 16 residues. Germline V CDR1 and CDR2: MGHDK, SYGVNS. Trimming removed 2 bases from V and 7 bases from J; junction bases left unmatched: 8. CDR3 in amino acids: CASSEGLAGVRNEQFF. As DNA, the CDR3 is TGTGCCAGCAGTGAAGGGCTAGCGGGGGTGAGGAATGAGCAGTTCTTC.

This clone was observed at least ten times. This sequence joins TRBV7-9 and TRBJ2-7; 8 nucleotides match TRBD2. Germline CDR1 SEHNR, CDR2 FQNEAQ (reference sequence). The CDR3 spans 14 residues. Trimming removed 6 bases from V and 3 bases from J; junction bases left unmatched: 7. The CDR3 loop is CASSSVAGSYEQYF. The CDR3, as DNA: TGTGCCAGCAGTTCTGTAGCGGGGAGCTACGAGCAGTACTTC.

This chain links TRBV19 with TRBJ1-6, with D tentatively TRBD1 (5 bases). Looked up from germline, CDR1 is LNHDA and CDR2 is SQIVND (reference sequence). The V end was cut by 7 bases, the J end by 5 bases, with 12 bases between. The CDR3 has 14 amino acids. In nucleotides, the CDR3 is TGTGCCAGTAATGGGGCAGCCGATAATTCACCCCTCCACTTT. Encoded protein: CASNGAADNSPLHF. Complete variable domain (other parts from reference TRBV19 and TRBJ1-6): DGGITQSPKYLFRKEGQNVTLSCEQNLNHDAMYWYRQDPGQGLRLIYYSQIVNDFQKGDIAEGYSVSREKKESFPLTVTSAQKNPTAFYLCASNGAADNSPLHFGNGTRLTVT.

V and J are TRBV27 and TRBJ1-6; 7 bases line up with TRBD1. Germline V CDR1 and CDR2: MNHEY, SMNVEV (reference sequence). The CDR3 consists of 14 residues. V shed 4 bases, J shed 7 bases, and the junction held 4 bases outside the gene matches. The CDR3 region has the DNA TGTGCCAGCAGTTCTCGGACAGGCAATTCACCCCTCCACTTT. Protein: CASSSRTGNSPLHF.

The chain combines TRBV6-6 with TRBJ1-6; D is perhaps TRBD1 (6 bases). From germline, CDR1 is MNHNY and CDR2 SVGAGI (reference sequence). The CDR3 is 15 amino acids. Deletions cut 7 bases from V and 4 bases from J, with 14 bases between. The CDR3 is CASTLGQTYNSPLHF. The CDR3 DNA is TGTGCCAGCACCCTGGGACAAACTTATAATTCACCCCTCCACTTT.

The chain joins TRBV15 to TRBJ2-2, with D possibly being TRBD1 (5 bases). The CDR3 runs 15 residues. The V end was cut by 2 bases, the J end by 3 bases, with 10 bases between. From germline, CDR1 is LNHNV and CDR2 YYDKDF (reference sequence). The CDR3 loop reads CATSRRQGDTGELFF. DNA for the CDR3: TGTGCCACCAGCAGACGGCAGGGTGACACCGGGGAGCTGTTTTTT.

The rearrangement links TRBV5-1 to TRBJ1-4; 7 positions agree with TRBD1. In germline, CDR1 is SGHRS, CDR2 YFSETQ. The CDR3 totals 16 residues. V shed 1 base and J 7 bases; nucleotides not matched to a gene: 10. The CDR3 DNA sequence: TGCGCCAGCAGCTTGCCCACAGGGGCCAGTTTTGAAAAACTGTTTTTT. Protein sequence: CASSLPTGASFEKLFF.

In this sample, this clone turned up a few times. This chain joins TRBV7-2 and TRBJ1-5; unclear D gene. The CDR3 runs to 14 residues. V shed 5 bases and J shed 3 bases, with 11 bases lying between them. Germline V lookup: CDR1 SGHTA, CDR2 FQGNSA. For the CDR3, the DNA is TGTGCCAGCAGCCCCGACGGGAACAATCAGCCCCAGCATTTT. Amino acid sequence: CASSPDGNNQPQHF.

The chain recombines TRBV7-2 with TRBJ2-3; D gene uncertain. V lost 3 bases and J lost 3, with 13 bases in between. Looked up from germline, CDR1 is SGHTA and CDR2 is FQGNSA. The CDR3 spans 15 residues. The DNA for the CDR3 is TGTGCCAGCAGCTTTCGGAAGAGCGTAACAGATACGCAGTATTTT. As protein: CASSFRKSVTDTQYF.

The CDR3 is CASSSGLSGGGTQYF. Here the CDR3 DNA reads TGTGCCAGCAGCTCCGGACTAAGCGGGGGCGGAACCCAGTACTTC. V and J are TRBV7-3 and TRBJ2-5; TRBD2 matches at 8 bases. The CDR3 has 15 amino acids. Germline V gives CDR1 SGHTA, CDR2 FQGTGA. J gave up 8 bases and V 4 bases, and 12 bases lay outside the gene matches.

V is TRBV6-4 and J is TRBJ2-3; 7 nucleotides align to TRBD2. Trimming cost V 5 bases and J 1 base; bases outside gene matches: 3. The germline CDR1 and CDR2 sequences are MRHNA and SNTAGT. The CDR3 totals 14 residues. The CDR3 nucleotides read TGTGCCAGCAGTTCTAGCGGTGGCACAGATACGCAGTATTTT. It specifies CASSSSGGTDTQYF.

The CDR3 bases are TGCGCCAGCAGTGAGTCGGTGGGGAGATCACCCCTCCACTTT. As protein: CASSESVGRSPLHF. This chain connects TRBV10-1 to TRBJ1-6; D is unresolved. The germline CDR1 and CDR2 sequences are WNHNN and SYGVQD (reference sequence). Trimming left V 0 bases short and J 10 bases short, with 10 bases between. The CDR3 length is 14 residues.

This clone was seen a handful of times. The genes are TRBV6-1 and TRBJ1-5; 7 nucleotides line up with TRBD1. The CDR3 is 14 residues long. Trimming at V came to 5 bases and at J to 5 bases, leaving 6 bases not matched to a gene. Per the germline V gene, CDR1 is MNHNS and CDR2 is SASEGT. This chain's CDR3 is CASSTGAKDQPQHF. The CDR3 DNA reads TGTGCCAGCAGTACAGGGGCAAAGGATCAGCCCCAGCATTTT.

In this sample, this clone turned up many times. This chain joins TRBV5-4 and TRBJ2-1; perhaps TRBD1 as D (6 bases). The length of the CDR3 is 13 residues. V shed 1 base and J shed 5 bases, with 7 bases lying between them. From germline, CDR1 is SGHNT and CDR2 YYREEE (reference sequence). In DNA, the CDR3 is TGTGCCAGCAGCTTGAGGGACAACAATGAGCAGTTCTTC. Residues: CASSLRDNNEQFF.

This clone showed up just a few times. The chain uses TRBV7-2 and TRBJ1-2; 7 bases fit TRBD1. The V gene's germline CDR1 is SGHTA and CDR2 FQGNSA. Trimming took 7 bases from V and 8 from J; bases not matched to a gene: 13. The CDR3 sequence is 14 residues long. The CDR3 here is CASNLQGFSYGYTF. DNA for the CDR3: TGTGCCAGCAACCTACAGGGGTTCAGCTACGGCTACACCTTC.

This clone has just a few counts. The chain employs TRBV19 and TRBJ2-7, with a possible D match to TRBD1 (6 bases). The V gene lost 1 base and the J gene lost 1 base, with 11 bases spanning the gap. There are 15 residues in the CDR3. Germline CDR1 is LNHDA and CDR2 is SQIVND (reference sequence). Here the CDR3 DNA reads TGTGCCAGTAGTATAGTGGCAGGGGAATCCTACGAGCAGTACTTC. Translating it yields CASSIVAGESYEQYF.

The chain recombines TRBV7-2 with TRBJ2-7; 7 bases align to TRBD2. The CDR3 consists of 15 residues. The junction had 8 bases not matched to a gene; V was cut back by 0 bases and J by 6 bases. CDR1 and CDR2 (germline): SGHTA, FQGNSA. CDR3 DNA: TGTGCCAGCAGCTTAGCGACGGCGGGGGAGAGCGAGCAGTACTTC. Translation: CASSLATAGESEQYF.

In its sample, this clone was seen a few times. The chain has TRBV6-1 and TRBJ1-1; 7 positions match TRBD1. CDR1 MNHNS and CDR2 SASEGT come from the germline V gene. Trimming at V came to 7 bases and at J to 2 bases, leaving 10 bases not matched to a gene. The CDR3 runs to 15 residues. The CDR3 nucleotides are TGTGCCAGCACCCCTGGAGACAGGGCCAACACTGAAGCTTTCTTT. Protein sequence: CASTPGDRANTEAFF.

V usage is TRBV9 and J usage is TRBJ2-5, with 10 positions matching TRBD1. CDR1 is SGDLS and CDR2 is YYNGEE in the germline V gene. The CDR3 runs to 15 residues. After removal of 3 bases from V and 5 bases from J, the junction contained 7 bases not matched to a gene. The CDR3 is CASSGAGQGWETQYF. The CDR3 DNA is TGTGCCAGCAGCGGCGCGGGACAGGGGTGGGAGACCCAGTACTTC.

Only a few counts were recorded for this clone. This chain links TRBV9 with TRBJ2-5, with D maybe TRBD2 (5 bases). Trimming removed 5 bases at V and 2 bases at J, with 16 bases between. Germline lookup yields CDR1 SGDLS and CDR2 YYNGEE. This CDR3 has 15 amino acids. CDR3 nucleotides: TGTGCCAGCAGTGGAAGGGAGAACCTTCAAGAGACCCAGTACTTC. Translated: CASSGRENLQETQYF.

J is TRBJ2-2 and V is TRBV7-2, with 7 positions matching TRBD2. V lost 6 bases to trimming and J lost 6 bases; unmatched junction nucleotides: 10. Germline V gene lookup returns CDR1 SGHTA and CDR2 FQGNSA. CDR3 length equals 15 residues. CDR3 sequence reads: CASSFETSAAGELFF. CDR3 DNA sequence: TGTGCCAGCAGTTTCGAAACTAGCGCGGCCGGGGAGCTGTTTTTT. The whole variable domain, filled in from reference TRBV7-2 and TRBJ2-2, reads GAGVSQSPSNKVTEKGKDVELRCDPISGHTALYWYRQSLGQGLEFLIYFQGNSAPDKSGLPSDRFSAERTGGSVSTLTIQRTQQEDSAVYLCASSFETSAAGELFFGEGSRLTVL.